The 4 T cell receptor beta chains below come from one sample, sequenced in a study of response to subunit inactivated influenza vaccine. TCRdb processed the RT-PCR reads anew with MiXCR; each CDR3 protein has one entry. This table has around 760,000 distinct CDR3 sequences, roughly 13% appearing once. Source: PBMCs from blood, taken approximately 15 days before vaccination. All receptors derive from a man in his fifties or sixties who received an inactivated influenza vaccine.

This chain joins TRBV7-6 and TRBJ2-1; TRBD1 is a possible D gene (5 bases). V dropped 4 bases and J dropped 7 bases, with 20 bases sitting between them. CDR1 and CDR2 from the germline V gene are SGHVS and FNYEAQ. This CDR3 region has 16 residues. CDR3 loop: CASSSLRVKSWNEQFF. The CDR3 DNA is TGTGCCAGCAGCTCCCTCAGGGTGAAGTCTTGGAATGAGCAGTTCTTC.

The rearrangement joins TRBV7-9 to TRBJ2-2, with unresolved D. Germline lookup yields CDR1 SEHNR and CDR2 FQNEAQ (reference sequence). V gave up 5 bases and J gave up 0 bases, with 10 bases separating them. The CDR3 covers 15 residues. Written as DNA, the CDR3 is TGTGCCAGCAGCCACGGCCAGGCGAACACCGGGGAGCTGTTTTTT. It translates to CASSHGQANTGELFF.

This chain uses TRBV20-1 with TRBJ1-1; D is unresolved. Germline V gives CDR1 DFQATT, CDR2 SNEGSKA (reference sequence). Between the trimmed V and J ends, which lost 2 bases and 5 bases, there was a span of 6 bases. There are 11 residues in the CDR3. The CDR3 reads CSARRKTEAFF. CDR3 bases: TGCAGTGCTAGAAGAAAGACTGAAGCTTTCTTT.

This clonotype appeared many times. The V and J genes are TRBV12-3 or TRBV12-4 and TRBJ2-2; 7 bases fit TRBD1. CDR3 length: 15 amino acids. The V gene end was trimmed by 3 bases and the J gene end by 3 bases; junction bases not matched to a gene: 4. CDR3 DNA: TGTGCCAGCAGTTTGGCAGGGGGTTACACCGGGGAGCTGTTTTTT. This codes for CASSLAGGYTGELFF.